Listed below are T cell receptor beta chains from one sample, sequenced in a study of CXCR3-negative and CXCR3-positive naive CD8 T cells. From the 5' RACE reads, TCRdb lists one entry per CDR3 protein and no DNA. The repertoire table contains fewer than 55,000 distinct CDR3 sequences. The sequenced sample was naive CXCR3- CD8+ T cells from blood. The receptors were gathered from a human donor in good health. Some clones in this sample may be carry-over from other donors' samples. CDR3s include the opening cysteine and the closing phenylalanine or tryptophan. Each record gives: J gene, V gene, CDR3 protein.

TRBJ1-1 | TRBV14 | CASSQDPYPGATEAFF
TRBJ2-7 | TRBV30 | CAWSVWASYEQYF
TRBJ1-6 | TRBV4-3 | CASSPTPGQLSPLHF
TRBJ2-7 | TRBV27 | CASAHGVGYEQYF
TRBJ1-1 | TRBV29-1 | CSALVGPPEAFF
TRBJ2-5 | TRBV28 | CASKTYRDRGGQETQYF
TRBJ2-7 | TRBV28 | CASGSPYEQYF
TRBJ1-1 | TRBV6-2/TRBV6-3 | CASSYSGQMNTEAFF
TRBJ1-5 | TRBV6-2/TRBV6-3 | CASSLGYSNQPQHF
TRBJ2-1 | TRBV7-9 | CASRTGANEQFF
TRBJ2-1 | TRBV7-9 | CASSRDRVSYNEQFF
TRBJ2-7 | TRBV29-1 | CSVENPEWYEQYF
TRBJ1-1 | TRBV30 | CAWSPDSQWAFF
TRBJ2-1 | TRBV4-1 | CASSPGTEQFF
TRBJ2-7 | TRBV29-1 | CSVGAGYEQYF
TRBJ1-1 | TRBV6-5 | CASSYSKVGGNTEAFF
TRBJ2-1 | TRBV28 | CASSPPPLAGGGNEQFF
TRBJ2-5 | TRBV28 | CASRSPFRGYQETQYF
TRBJ2-7 | TRBV5-1 | CASSLTGTYEQYF
TRBJ2-2 | TRBV6-2/TRBV6-3 | CASSYYTPETGELFF
TRBJ2-7 | TRBV15 | CATSSLDTPYEQYF
TRBJ2-7 | TRBV28 | CATALGHEQYF
TRBJ2-7 | TRBV7-2 | CASSLSTGSREQYF
TRBJ1-5 | TRBV5-1 | CASSPSGDTGQPQHF
TRBJ2-7 | TRBV6-2/TRBV6-3 | CASSYSTSAYEQYF
TRBJ1-5 | TRBV15 | CATSTSGQGIDQPQHF